A selection of T cell receptor beta chains follows, all from one sample in a study of cytomegalovirus exposure and HLA in healthy donors. Sequenced by immunoSEQ multiplex PCR; TCRdb stores in-frame clones only, minus some. This table has 200,000 to 300,000 clones, more than 75% appearing once. The sample was PBMCs. The source of these receptors is a man younger than 35 in good health and CMV-seropositive. Each CDR3 is given with its conserved first and last residue. Each record gives: clone size, V gene, CDR3 length, J gene, D gene, CDR3 DNA, CDR3 protein. The D gene is left open where the match is weak. Part of the rows lack a size; the others show once, few, many or a class for expanded clones.

-,TRBV5-6,13,TRBJ1-5,-,TGTGCCAGCAGCTTGGGGAGCAATCAGCCCCAGCATTTT,CASSLGSNQPQHF
-,TRBV5-6,14,TRBJ2-7,-,TGTGCCAGCAGCGGGGACTGGGGGGCCTACGAGCAGTACTTC,CASSGDWGAYEQYF
-,TRBV2,10,TRBJ1-1,-,TGTGCCACCGTGTCGTCAGGGGCTTTCTTT,CATVSSGAFF
-,TRBV6-5,15,TRBJ2-3,TRBD2,TGTGCCAGCAGTTACTCGGGACTAGCCCCAGATACGCAGTATTTT,CASSYSGLAPDTQYF
-,TRBV2,16,TRBJ2-4,-,TGTGCCAGCAGTGAAGCGTGGGGGCTAGCCAAAAACATTCAGTACTTC,CASSEAWGLAKNIQYF
-,TRBV5-1,15,TRBJ2-7,TRBD1,TGCGCCAGCAGCTCCCCGGGACAGGGGGTTTACGAGCAGTACTTC,CASSSPGQGVYEQYF
-,TRBV27,13,TRBJ2-5,TRBD2,TGTGCCAGCAGAGGGACTAGCCGAGCGACCCAGTACTTC,CASRGTSRATQYF
-,TRBV2,15,TRBJ2-7,-,TGTGCCAGCAGTGAAATGACAGTTGGCTCCTACGAGCAGTACTTC,CASSEMTVGSYEQYF
-,TRBV5-6,14,TRBJ2-5,-,TGTGCCAGCAGCGAGACTACAGGGCGGGGGACCCAGTACTTC,CASSETTGRGTQYF
-,TRBV4-1,13,TRBJ1-2,-,TGCGCCAGCAGCCAAGCCCGTCCCAGCGGCTACACCTTC,CASSQARPSGYTF
-,TRBV5-8,16,TRBJ2-2,-,TGTGCCAGCAGCGAGGACGGCGAGCTGAACACCGGGGAGCTGTTTTTT,CASSEDGELNTGELFF
-,TRBV28,16,TRBJ1-5,-,TGTGCCAGCAGTTCCCTGGCCCGGGGGCTTCATCAGCCCCAGCATTTT,CASSSLARGLHQPQHF
once,TRBV30,11,TRBJ2-5,-,TGTGCCTGGCGCCGACGGGAGACCCAGTACTTC,CAWRRRETQYF
-,TRBV19,14,TRBJ2-7,-,TGTGCCAGTAGTATAGGAGGGCAATCCTACGAGCAGTACTTC,CASSIGGQSYEQYF
-,TRBV18,13,TRBJ2-7,-,TGTGCCAGCTCGCCTCCGGGGTTCGGCGAGCAGTACTTC,CASSPPGFGEQYF
-,TRBV6-1,14,TRBJ1-1,TRBD1,TGTGCCAGCAGTAAGACAGGGGACGTGGGTGAAGCTTTCTTT,CASSKTGDVGEAFF
-,TRBV10-3,15,TRBJ1-5,-,TGTGCCACCGCCCCCCGGGACGGGTTGAATCAGCCCCAGCATTTT,CATAPRDGLNQPQHF
once,TRBV28,13,TRBJ1-5,-,TGTGCCAGTCTAGGGGCCCGAAGGCAGCCCCAGCATTTT,CASLGARRQPQHF
-,TRBV5-1,16,TRBJ2-3,-,TGCGCCAGCAGCTTCGGATCGGCGGATAGCACAGATACGCAGTATTTT,CASSFGSADSTDTQYF
-,TRBV6-5,13,TRBJ1-1,-,TGTGCCAGTTCCGCGGGGAGGGTCACTGAAGCTTTCTTT,CASSAGRVTEAFF
-,TRBV4-1,15,TRBJ2-7,-,TGCGCCAGCAGCCAAGAAATAGCAGGCTCCTACGAGCAGTACTTC,CASSQEIAGSYEQYF
-,TRBV6-5,15,TRBJ1-4,TRBD1,TGTGCCAGCACCACCTGGACAGGGGCTCGTGAAAAACTGTTTTTT,CASTTWTGAREKLFF
-,TRBV29-1,10,TRBJ2-7,-,TGCAGCGTTGGAGGGTCCGAGCAGTACTTC,CSVGGSEQYF
-,TRBV9,19,TRBJ2-3,TRBD2,TGTGCCAGCAGCGCAACCGGGACTAGCGGTTCGGAGGACGCAGATACGCAGTATTTT,CASSATGTSGSEDADTQYF
-,TRBV28,16,TRBJ2-7,-,TGTGCCAGCACCTCAAGCGGCGGATTTAGCTCCTACGAGCAGTACTTC,CASTSSGGFSSYEQYF
once,TRBV4-2,16,TRBJ2-1,TRBD2,TGTGCCAGCAGCCAAGGATGGGCTAGCGGGGGCAATGAGCAGTTCTTC,CASSQGWASGGNEQFF
few,TRBV7-9,15,TRBJ2-7,-,TGTGCCAGCAGCCTCTCCGTAGGTGGGCCCCACGAGCAGTACTTC,CASSLSVGGPHEQYF
-,TRBV28,14,TRBJ1-5,-,TGTGCCAGCAGTTTATGGGGGAGCAATCAGCCCCAGCATTTT,CASSLWGSNQPQHF
few,TRBV19,15,TRBJ2-1,TRBD2,TGTGCCAGTACCACTGGACTAGCCGGGAGCAATGAGCAGTTCTTC,CASTTGLAGSNEQFF
once,TRBV25-1,16,TRBJ1-1,TRBD1,TGTGCCAGCGGACAACAAACCGGGACAGGGCGGACTGAAGCTTTCTTT,CASGQQTGTGRTEAFF
-,TRBV4-3,16,TRBJ2-1,TRBD2,TGCGCCAGCAGCCAAACTAGCGGGAGCTCCTACAATGAGCAGTTCTTC,CASSQTSGSSYNEQFF
few,TRBV6-5,13,TRBJ1-2,-,TGTGCCAGCAGTCCCGACGGAAGGTATGGCTACACCTTC,CASSPDGRYGYTF
once,TRBV4-1,15,TRBJ1-1,-,TGCGCCAGCAGCCAAAGGGGACGAAGCGACACTGAAGCTTTCTTT,CASSQRGRSDTEAFF
-,TRBV28,11,TRBJ1-2,-,TGTGCCAGCAGTTTTATTCGGGACACTTACTTC,CASSFIRDTYF
-,TRBV27,18,TRBJ2-1,TRBD2,TGTGCCAGCAGTTTATCACGCTATCCGGGGGAGGGCCCGAATGAGCAGTTCTTC,CASSLSRYPGEGPNEQFF
-,TRBV15,16,TRBJ2-1,-,TGTGCCACCAGCACACCACGGGCGCTTACCTACAATGAGCAGTTCTTC,CATSTPRALTYNEQFF
-,TRBV4-2,16,TRBJ2-1,-,TGTGCCAGCAGCCAAAACCCTGGGCAAAGGGACAATGAGCAGTTCTTC,CASSQNPGQRDNEQFF
-,TRBV30,13,TRBJ2-7,-,TGTGCCTGGAGTGTGGGCAGTTCTTACGAGCAGTACTTC,CAWSVGSSYEQYF
once,TRBV30,14,TRBJ1-3,-,TGTGCCTCAAGCTTCGCGGGGGGCTGGAACACCATATATTTT,CASSFAGGWNTIYF
few,TRBV6-6,14,TRBJ1-5,TRBD1,TGTGCCAGCATTGGACAGGGCCTGAATCAGCCCCAGCATTTT,CASIGQGLNQPQHF
-,TRBV28,13,TRBJ1-2,-,TGTGCCAGCAGGTTACCAGGGGCTAACGGCTACACCTTC,CASRLPGANGYTF
-,TRBV25-1,15,TRBJ1-2,-,TGTGCCAGCAGTGAACCGGGACATGGAGACTATGGCTACACCTTC,CASSEPGHGDYGYTF
once,TRBV7-2,14,TRBJ2-1,TRBD2,TGTGCCAGCAGCCCCGGACTAGCGGCCCATGAGCAGTTCTTC,CASSPGLAAHEQFF
few,TRBV27,14,TRBJ2-1,-,TGTGCCAGCAGTTCGGCAAGCTCCTACAATGAGCAGTTCTTC,CASSSASSYNEQFF
few,TRBV4-3,18,TRBJ2-2,-,TGCGCCAGCAGCCAACCCCCCTGGGGGGGCGCGAGCACCGGGGAGCTGTTTTTT,CASSQPPWGGASTGELFF
-,TRBV30,16,TRBJ1-1,-,TGTGCCTGGAGGGGTGGGGCAGGGTGGTTTAGGGATGAAGCTTTCTTT,CAWRGGAGWFRDEAFF
few,TRBV28,14,TRBJ1-2,-,TGTGCCAGCAGTCCCATACATACGAACTATGGCTACACCTTC,CASSPIHTNYGYTF
-,TRBV5-1,20,TRBJ2-1,TRBD2,TGCGCCAGCAGCTTGCAGACCCGGACTAGCGGGAGTAGGCGCTCGAATGAGCAGTTCTTC,CASSLQTRTSGSRRSNEQFF
-,TRBV9,14,TRBJ1-2,TRBD1,TGTGCCAGCAGCGCCTACCAGGGGGTCTATGGCTACACCTTC,CASSAYQGVYGYTF
-,TRBV5-1,17,TRBJ2-1,TRBD2,TGCGCCAGCAGCGGGCCGGGACTAGCGGGAGGGCTCAATGAGCAGTTCTTC,CASSGPGLAGGLNEQFF
-,TRBV5-1,14,TRBJ1-1,-,TGCGCCAGCAGCCCCGAGGGGGGTACCCTTAGGGCTTTCTTT,CASSPEGGTLRAFF